This T cell receptor (beta chain) comes out of a study of CD8 T cells in Susac syndrome. V lost 5 bases and J 4 bases, leaving 14 bases between the germline ends. The CDR3 totals 14 residues. The germline gives CDR1 SGHVS, CDR2 FQNEAQ. Healthy donors, matched for age and sex, constituted the control group. Random hexamers were used to reverse transcribe the RNA input (about 0.5 to 1 ug). MiXCR, run by TCRdb on the immunoSEQ multiplex PCR reads, gives a single entry per CDR3 protein. The table records under 200,000 distinct CDR3 sequences, over 85% of them present only once. The sample taken for sequencing was CD4+ T cells from PBMCs. The clonotype comes from a human donor in good health. The rearrangement joins TRBV7-8 to TRBJ2-5; the D is unclear. CDR3 residues: CASSPLAGRETQYF. The CDR3 DNA is TGTGCCAGCAGCCCGTTAGCCGGGCGAGAGACCCAGTACTTC.